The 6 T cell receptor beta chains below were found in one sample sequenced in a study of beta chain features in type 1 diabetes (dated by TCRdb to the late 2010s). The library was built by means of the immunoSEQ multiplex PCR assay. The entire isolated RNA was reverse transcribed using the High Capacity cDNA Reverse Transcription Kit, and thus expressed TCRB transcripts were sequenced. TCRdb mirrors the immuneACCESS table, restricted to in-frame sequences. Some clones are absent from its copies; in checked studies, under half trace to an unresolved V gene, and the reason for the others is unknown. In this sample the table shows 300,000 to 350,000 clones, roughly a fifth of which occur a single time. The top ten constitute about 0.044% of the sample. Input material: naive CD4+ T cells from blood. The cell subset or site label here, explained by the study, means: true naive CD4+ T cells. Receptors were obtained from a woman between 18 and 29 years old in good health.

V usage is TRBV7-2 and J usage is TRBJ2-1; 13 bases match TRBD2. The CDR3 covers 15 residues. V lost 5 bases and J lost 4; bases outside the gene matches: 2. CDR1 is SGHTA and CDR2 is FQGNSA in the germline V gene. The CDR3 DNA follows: TGTGCCAGCAGCGGGACTAGCGGGGTATACAATGAGCAGTTCTTC. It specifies CASSGTSGVYNEQFF. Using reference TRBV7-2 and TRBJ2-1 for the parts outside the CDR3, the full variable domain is GAGVSQSPSNKVTEKGKDVELRCDPISGHTALYWYRQSLGQGLEFLIYFQGNSAPDKSGLPSDRFSAERTGGSVSTLTIQRTQQEDSAVYLCASSGTSGVYNEQFFGPGTRLTVL.

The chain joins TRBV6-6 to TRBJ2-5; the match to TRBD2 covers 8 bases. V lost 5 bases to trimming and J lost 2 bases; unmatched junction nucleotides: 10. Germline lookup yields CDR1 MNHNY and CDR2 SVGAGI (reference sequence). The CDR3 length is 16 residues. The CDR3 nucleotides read TGTGCCAGCAGTCTCGCGGGGGGCCCATTGCAAGAGACCCAGTACTTC. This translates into CASSLAGGPLQETQYF.

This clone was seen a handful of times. DNA of the CDR3: TGTGCCAGCAGTTACTCGGGAGGGGTAGACGGAAACACCATATATTTT. Translated, it gives CASSYSGGVDGNTIYF. The chain joins TRBV6-5 to TRBJ1-3, with a weak D call TRBD1 (5 bases). V lost 0 bases to trimming and J lost 4 bases, with 13 bases between them. This CDR3 is built from 16 residues. Germline CDR1 and CDR2: MNHEY and SVGAGI.

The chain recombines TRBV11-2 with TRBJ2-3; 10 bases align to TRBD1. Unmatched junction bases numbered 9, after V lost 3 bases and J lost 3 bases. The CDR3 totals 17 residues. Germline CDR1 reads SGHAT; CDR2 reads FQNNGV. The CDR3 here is CASSFAGQGLRTDTQYF. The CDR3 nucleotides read TGTGCCAGCAGCTTTGCGGGACAGGGGCTGAGGACAGATACGCAGTATTTT.

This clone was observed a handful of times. The CDR3 sequence: CASSLEGSDETQYF. In nucleotides, the CDR3 is TGTGCCAGCAGCTTAGAGGGTAGCGATGAGACCCAGTACTTC. The rearrangement uses TRBV7-9 and TRBJ2-5; TRBD2 is a possible D gene (5 bases). Germline V gene data show CDR1 as SEHNR and CDR2 as FQNEAQ (reference sequence). This CDR3 has 14 residues. V gave up 1 base and J gave up 5 bases, with 11 bases separating them.

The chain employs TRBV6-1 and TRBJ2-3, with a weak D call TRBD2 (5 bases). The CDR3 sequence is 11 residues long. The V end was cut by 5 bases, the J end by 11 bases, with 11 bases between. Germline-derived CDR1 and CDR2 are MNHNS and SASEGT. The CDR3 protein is CASSYGVRQYF. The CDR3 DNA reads TGTGCCAGCAGTTACGGGGTTAGGCAGTATTTT.